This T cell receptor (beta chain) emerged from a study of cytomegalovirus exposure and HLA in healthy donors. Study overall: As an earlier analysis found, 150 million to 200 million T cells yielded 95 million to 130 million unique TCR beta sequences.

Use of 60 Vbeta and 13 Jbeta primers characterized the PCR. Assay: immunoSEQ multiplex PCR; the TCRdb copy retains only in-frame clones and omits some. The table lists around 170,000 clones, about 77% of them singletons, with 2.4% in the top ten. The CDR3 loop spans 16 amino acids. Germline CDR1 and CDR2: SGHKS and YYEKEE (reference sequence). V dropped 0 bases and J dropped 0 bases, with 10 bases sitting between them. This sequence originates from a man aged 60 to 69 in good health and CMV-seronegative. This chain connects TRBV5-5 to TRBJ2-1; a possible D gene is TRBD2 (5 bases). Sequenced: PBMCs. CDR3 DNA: TGTGCCAGCAGCTTGGTTTCGGGGAGCTCCTACAATGAGCAGTTCTTC. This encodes CASSLVSGSSYNEQFF.